The T cell receptor beta chain described here comes from a study of shared clonotypes between healthy human individuals. In the study overall: For every donor, three CD4 naive, three CD4 memory, two CD8 naive and one CD8 memory plates were used.

In the naive CD8 group, cells lacked CD45RO and were positively selected for CCR7, so terminally differentiated effector memory CD45RA+ cells were left out. Produced via immunoSEQ multiplex PCR; TCRdb's table is partial and in-frame only. The sample comprises about 2.1 million clones, around 93% of which are singletons, and 1.5% to 2% rests with the top ten. CDR1 is LNHDA, CDR2 SQIVND, per germline (reference sequence). With V trimmed by 5 bases and J by 4 bases, 8 bases remained unmatched. The CDR3 consists of 14 residues. This clonotype was sampled from a young man in good health. Some clones in this sample may be carry-over from other donors' samples. The sample comprised naive CD8+ T cells from PBMCs. The chain employs TRBV19 and TRBJ2-7; 7 bases agree with TRBD1. The CDR3 is CASSARTGGYEQYF. The CDR3 region has the DNA TGTGCCAGTAGTGCCCGGACAGGCGGATACGAGCAGTACTTC. The complete variable domain, with remaining parts taken from reference TRBV19 and TRBJ2-7, reads DGGITQSPKYLFRKEGQNVTLSCEQNLNHDAMYWYRQDPGQGLRLIYYSQIVNDFQKGDIAEGYSVSREKKESFPLTVTSAQKNPTAFYLCASSARTGGYEQYFGPGTRLTVT.